This TCR beta chain was identified in a study of T cells in Graves' hyperthyroidism and ophthalmopathy. TCR beta CDR3 regions were amplified from RNA. During a first-round RT-PCR of the TCR CDR3, the HTBI primer set was used. Via MiXCR, TCRdb re-called the multiplex PCR reads, giving one row per CDR3 protein. The table shows more than 75,000 distinct CDR3 sequences, with around 50% occurring only once. Trimming at V came to 3 bases and at J to 8 bases, leaving 7 bases not matched to a gene. Germline-derived CDR1 and CDR2 are SQVTM and ANQGSEA. CDR3 length: 15 amino acids. This clonotype was found once.

The sequencing sample was made of blood. J is TRBJ1-4 and V is TRBV29-1, with 12 bases that match TRBD1. The TCR comes from a woman aged 40 to 50 with Graves' hyperthyroidism. The CDR3: CSVEGTGGAEEKLFF. Here the CDR3 DNA reads TGCAGCGTTGAGGGGACAGGGGGCGCAGAAGAAAAACTGTTTTTT.